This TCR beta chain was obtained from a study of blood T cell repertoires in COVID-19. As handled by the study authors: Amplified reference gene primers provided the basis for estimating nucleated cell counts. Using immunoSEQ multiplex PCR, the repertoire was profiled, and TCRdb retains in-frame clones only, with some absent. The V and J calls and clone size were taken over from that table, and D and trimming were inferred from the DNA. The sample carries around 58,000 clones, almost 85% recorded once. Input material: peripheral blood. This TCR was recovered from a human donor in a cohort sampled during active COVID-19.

CDR3 sequence (DNA): TGTGCCAGCAGTCAACTAGCGGACTCCTACGAGCAGTACTTC. It encodes CASSQLADSYEQYF. The genes are TRBV6-6 and TRBJ2-7, with 8 bases that match TRBD2. This CDR3 is built from 14 residues. The J segment lost 0 bases and the V segment lost 5 bases, leaving 3 bases of the junction unmatched. CDR1 is MNHNY and CDR2 is SVGAGI in the germline V gene (reference sequence).